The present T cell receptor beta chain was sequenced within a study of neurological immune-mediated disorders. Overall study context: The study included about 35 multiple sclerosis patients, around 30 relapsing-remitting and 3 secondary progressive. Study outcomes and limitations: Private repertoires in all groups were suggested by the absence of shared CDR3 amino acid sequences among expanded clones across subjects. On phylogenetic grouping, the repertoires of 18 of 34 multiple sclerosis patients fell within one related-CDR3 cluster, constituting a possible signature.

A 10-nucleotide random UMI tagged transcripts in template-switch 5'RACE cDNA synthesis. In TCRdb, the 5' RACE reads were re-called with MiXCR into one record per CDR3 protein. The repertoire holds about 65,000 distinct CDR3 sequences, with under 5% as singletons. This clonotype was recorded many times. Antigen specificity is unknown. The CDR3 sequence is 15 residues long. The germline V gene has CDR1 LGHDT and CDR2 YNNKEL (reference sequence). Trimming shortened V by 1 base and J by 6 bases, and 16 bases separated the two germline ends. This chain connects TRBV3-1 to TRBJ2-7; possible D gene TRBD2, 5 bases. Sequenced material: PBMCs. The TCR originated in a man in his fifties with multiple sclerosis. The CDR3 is CASSQGGNVGGEQYF. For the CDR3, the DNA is TGTGCCAGCAGCCAAGGCGGTAACGTAGGAGGCGAGCAGTACTTC.